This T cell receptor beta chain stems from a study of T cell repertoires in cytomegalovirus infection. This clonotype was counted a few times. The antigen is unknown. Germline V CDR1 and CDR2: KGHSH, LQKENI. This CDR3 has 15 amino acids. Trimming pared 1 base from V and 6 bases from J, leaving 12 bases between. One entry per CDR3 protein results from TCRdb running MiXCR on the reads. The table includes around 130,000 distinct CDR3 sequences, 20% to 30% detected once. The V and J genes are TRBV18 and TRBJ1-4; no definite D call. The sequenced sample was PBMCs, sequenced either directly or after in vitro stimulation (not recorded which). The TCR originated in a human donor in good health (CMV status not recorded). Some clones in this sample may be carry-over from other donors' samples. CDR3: CASSPLTKPDEKLFF. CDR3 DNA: TGTGCCAGCTCACCACTAACAAAGCCGGATGAAAAACTGTTTTTT.